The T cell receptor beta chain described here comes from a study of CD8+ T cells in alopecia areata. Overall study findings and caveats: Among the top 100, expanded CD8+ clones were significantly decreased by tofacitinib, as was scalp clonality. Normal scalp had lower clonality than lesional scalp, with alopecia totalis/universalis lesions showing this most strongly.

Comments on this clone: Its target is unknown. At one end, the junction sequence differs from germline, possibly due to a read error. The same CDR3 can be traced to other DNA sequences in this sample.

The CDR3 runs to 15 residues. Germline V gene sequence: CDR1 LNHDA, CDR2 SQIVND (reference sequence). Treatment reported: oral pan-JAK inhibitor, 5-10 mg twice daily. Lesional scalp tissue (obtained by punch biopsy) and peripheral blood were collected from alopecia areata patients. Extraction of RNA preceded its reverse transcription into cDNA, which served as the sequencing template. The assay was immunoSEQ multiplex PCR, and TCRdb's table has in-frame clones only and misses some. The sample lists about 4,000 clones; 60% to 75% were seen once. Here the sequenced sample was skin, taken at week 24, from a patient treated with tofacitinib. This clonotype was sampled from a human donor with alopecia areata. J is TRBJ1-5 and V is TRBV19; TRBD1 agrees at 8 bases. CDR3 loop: CASSLGQGIYQPQHF. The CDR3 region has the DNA TGCGCCAGTAGCTTAGGACAGGGCATTTATCAGCCCCAGCATTTT.